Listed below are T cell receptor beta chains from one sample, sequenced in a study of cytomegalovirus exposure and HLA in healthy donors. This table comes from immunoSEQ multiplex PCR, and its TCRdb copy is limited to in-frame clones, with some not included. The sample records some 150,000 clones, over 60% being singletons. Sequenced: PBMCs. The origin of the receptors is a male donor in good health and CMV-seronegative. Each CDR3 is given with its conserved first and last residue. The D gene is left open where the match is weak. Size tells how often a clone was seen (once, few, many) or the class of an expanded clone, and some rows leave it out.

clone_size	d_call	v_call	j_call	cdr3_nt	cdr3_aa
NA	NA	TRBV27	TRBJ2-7	TGTGTCAGCAGTTTCGACAGCTCCGGGTCCTACGAGCAGTACTTC	CVSSFDSSGSYEQYF
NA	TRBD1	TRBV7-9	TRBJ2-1	TGTGCCAGCAGCTCGGCTAAGGGGACAGCCTACAATGAGCAGTTCTTC	CASSSAKGTAYNEQFF
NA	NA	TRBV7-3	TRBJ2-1	TGTGCCAGCAGCCTCCGCGGAGTCTCCTACAATGAGCAGTTCTTC	CASSLRGVSYNEQFF
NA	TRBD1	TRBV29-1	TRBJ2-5	TGCAGCGTTCGGGACAGGGGCCCCCCAACTCAAGAGACCCAGTACTTC	CSVRDRGPPTQETQYF
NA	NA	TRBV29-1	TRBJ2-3	TGCAGCGTTGAAGATCCGGAGAGAGATACGCAGTATTTT	CSVEDPERDTQYF
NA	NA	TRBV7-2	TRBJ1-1	TGTGCCAGCAGCTCCGGTAGGGGGACTGAAGCTTTCTTT	CASSSGRGTEAFF
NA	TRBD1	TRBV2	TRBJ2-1	TGTGCCAGCAGGTGGCGGGACAGGCCTAACAATGAGCAGTTCTTC	CASRWRDRPNNEQFF
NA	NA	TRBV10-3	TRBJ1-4	TGTGCCATCAGTAGGGAGCGGGAAAAACTGTTTTTT	CAISREREKLFF
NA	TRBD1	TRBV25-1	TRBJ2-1	TGTGCCAGCAGTGAGACAGGGGGGTCCTACAATGAGCAGTTCTTC	CASSETGGSYNEQFF
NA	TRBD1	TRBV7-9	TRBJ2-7	TGTGCCAGCAGCACGGGGACAGTCGAGCAGTACTTC	CASSTGTVEQYF
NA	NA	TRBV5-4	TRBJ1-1	TGTGCCAGCAGCTTGACAGTGAACACTGAAGCTTTCTTT	CASSLTVNTEAFF
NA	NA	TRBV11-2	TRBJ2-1	TGTGCCAGCAACCTAGGGGGGGGCACTGAGCAGTTCTTC	CASNLGGGTEQFF
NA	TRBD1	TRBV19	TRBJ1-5	TGTGCCAGTAACCCCCGGGACAGGGAAAATCAGCCCCAGCATTTT	CASNPRDRENQPQHF
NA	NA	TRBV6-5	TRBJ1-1	TGTGCCAGCGGGGCGAACACTGAGGCTTTCTTT	CASGANTEAFF
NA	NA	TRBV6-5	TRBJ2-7	TGTGCCAGCAGGGACCTCGGGGGAGGTTACGAGCAGTACTTC	CASRDLGGGYEQYF
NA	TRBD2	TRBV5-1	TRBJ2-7	TGCGCCAGCAGCTTTCCTAGCGGGGGGAATGGCTACGAGCAGTACTTC	CASSFPSGGNGYEQYF
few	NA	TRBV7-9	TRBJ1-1	TGTTCCAGCAGCTTAGAAGGGATTGGGGGGGCTTTCTTT	CSSSLEGIGGAFF
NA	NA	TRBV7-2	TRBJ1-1	TGTGCCAGCAGCTTATCGAGGGTGAACACTGAAGCTTTCTTT	CASSLSRVNTEAFF
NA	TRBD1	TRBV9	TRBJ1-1	TGTGCCAGCAGCGAGGGGGACAGTGGATGGAACACTGAAGCTTTCTTT	CASSEGDSGWNTEAFF
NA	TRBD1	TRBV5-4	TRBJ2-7	TGTGCCAGCAGCACACCCGGGACAGGGGGCTACGAGCAGTACTTC	CASSTPGTGGYEQYF
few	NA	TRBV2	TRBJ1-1	TGTGCCAGTACACAGGGCCTGTGGACTGAAGCTTTCTTT	CASTQGLWTEAFF
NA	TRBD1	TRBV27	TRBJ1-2	TGTGCCAGCAGCTCGGGGGGGGCAGGGGGCTATGGCTACACCTTC	CASSSGGAGGYGYTF
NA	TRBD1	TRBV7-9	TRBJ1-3	TGTGCCAGCAGCTCGGGACAGGGGGCGCGAGACACCATATATTTT	CASSSGQGARDTIYF
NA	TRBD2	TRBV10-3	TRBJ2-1	TGTGCCATCAGTTATAGCGGGGCCCTGGGTGAGCAGTTCTTC	CAISYSGALGEQFF
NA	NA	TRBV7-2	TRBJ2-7	TGTGCCAGCAGCTTGGACAGAGCTAATACCTACGAGCAGTACTTC	CASSLDRANTYEQYF
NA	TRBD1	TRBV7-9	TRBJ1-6	TGTGCCAGCAGCCCAGGGGGACAGGGTAGATCACCCCTCCACTTT	CASSPGGQGRSPLHF
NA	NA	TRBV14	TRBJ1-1	TGTGCCAGCAGCCAGGTCGGGCAGGGTCCGACTTTCTTT	CASSQVGQGPTFF
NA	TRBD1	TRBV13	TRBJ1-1	TGTGCCAGCAGCTTAGGCCTAATAGCTAACAGGGGAGTATATTACACTGAAGCTTTCTTT	CASSLGLIANRGVYYTEAFF
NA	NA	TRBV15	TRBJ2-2	TGTGCCACCAGCAGACCCATAGGGACTTCGAACACCGGGGAGCTGTTTTTT	CATSRPIGTSNTGELFF
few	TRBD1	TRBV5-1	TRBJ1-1	TGCGCCAGCAGCGCCGGGACAGGGACTGACACTGAAGCTTTCTTT	CASSAGTGTDTEAFF
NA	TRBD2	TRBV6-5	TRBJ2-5	TGTGCCAGCAGTTATTCCGGGACTAGCGACACCCAGTACTTC	CASSYSGTSDTQYF
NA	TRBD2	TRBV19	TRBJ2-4	TGTGCCAGTAGTATGGAACTAGCGGGAGGTCCCAAAAACATTCAGTACTTC	CASSMELAGGPKNIQYF
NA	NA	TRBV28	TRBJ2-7	TGTGCCCTAGGTGGTGCCTACGAGCAGTACTTC	CALGGAYEQYF
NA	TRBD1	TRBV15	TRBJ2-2	TGTGCCACCAGCAGAGATGGCAGGGGGTACGGGGAGCTGTTTTTT	CATSRDGRGYGELFF
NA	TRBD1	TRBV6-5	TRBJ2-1	TGTGCCAGCAGTACCGGGACAGGGGAGTACAATGAGCAGTTCTTC	CASSTGTGEYNEQFF
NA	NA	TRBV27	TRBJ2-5	TGTGCCAGCGCAGACATTCTCAGGGCAGAGACCCAGTACTTC	CASADILRAETQYF
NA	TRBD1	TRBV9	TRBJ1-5	TGTGCCAGCAGCGAGGGACAGGGACCGAATCAGCCCCAGCATTTT	CASSEGQGPNQPQHF
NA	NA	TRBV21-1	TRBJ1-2	TGTGCCAGCAGCAAAGCAGGGCAGGGGGACGCTAACTATGGCTACACCTTC	CASSKAGQGDANYGYTF
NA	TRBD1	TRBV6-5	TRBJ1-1	TGTGCCAGCAGCCAGACAGGGGAAGTAACTGAAGCTTTCTTT	CASSQTGEVTEAFF
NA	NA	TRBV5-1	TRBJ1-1	TGCGCCAGCAGCCTACCGAACACTGAAGCTTTCTTT	CASSLPNTEAFF
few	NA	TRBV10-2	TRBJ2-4	TGCGCCAGCAGCGAAACATTGACTATAGAAAACATTCAGTACTTC	CASSETLTIENIQYF
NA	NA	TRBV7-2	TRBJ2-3	TGTGCCAGCAGCTTAGTTTCCAGGGGGAGGACAGATACGCAGTATTTT	CASSLVSRGRTDTQYF
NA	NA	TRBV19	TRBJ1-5	TGTGCCAGTAGTATAGAACGGTACAATCAGCCCCAGCATTTT	CASSIERYNQPQHF
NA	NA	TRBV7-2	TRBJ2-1	TGTGCCAGCAGCTCCCCGGGACTCAGCATAAGCTCCTACAATGAGCAGTTCTTC	CASSSPGLSISSYNEQFF
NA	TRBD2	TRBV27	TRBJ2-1	TGTGCCAGCAGTTTTCCTAGCGGGAGGGCCCATGAGCAGTTCTTC	CASSFPSGRAHEQFF
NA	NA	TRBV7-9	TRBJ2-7	TGTGCCAGCAGCTTCAACAGGGCCTCCTACGAGCAGTACTTC	CASSFNRASYEQYF
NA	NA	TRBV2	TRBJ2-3	TGTGCCAGCACGCTAACAGGGTTGGGGCACACAGATACGCAGTATTTT	CASTLTGLGHTDTQYF
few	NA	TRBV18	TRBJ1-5	TGTGCCAGCTCACCGTCCGAGGGTTTGAATCAGCCCCAGCATTTT	CASSPSEGLNQPQHF
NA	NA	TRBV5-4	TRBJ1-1	TGTGCCAGCAGCCCCAGAATGAACACTGAAGCTTTCTTT	CASSPRMNTEAFF
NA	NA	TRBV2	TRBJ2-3	TGTGCCAGCAGTCTTTTATCAGATACGCAGTATTTT	CASSLLSDTQYF
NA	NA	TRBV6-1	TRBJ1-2	TGTGCCAGCAAACAGTCTGAAGATGGCTACACCTTC	CASKQSEDGYTF
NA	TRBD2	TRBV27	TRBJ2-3	TGTGCCAGCAGTTTGAGATCTTATTCAGCTAGCGGGAGACGCACAGATACGCAGTATTTT	CASSLRSYSASGRRTDTQYF
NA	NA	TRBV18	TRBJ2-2	TGTGCCAGCTCACGGGCATATCAGACCGGGGAGCTGTTTTTT	CASSRAYQTGELFF
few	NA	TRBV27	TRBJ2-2	TGTGCCAGCAGTTTCCTTGTCAACACCGGGGAGCTGTTTTTT	CASSFLVNTGELFF
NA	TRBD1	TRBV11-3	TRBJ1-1	TGTGCCAGCAGCCGAGGGACAGGCGGTGAAGCTTTCTTT	CASSRGTGGEAFF
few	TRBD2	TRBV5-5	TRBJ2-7	TGTGCCAGCAGCTTGCCCCTTAGCGGGAACTACGAGCAGTACTTC	CASSLPLSGNYEQYF
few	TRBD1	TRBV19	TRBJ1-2	TGTGCCACTTCTAGGCTTACAACCGGGACAGGGTATGGCTACACCTTC	CATSRLTTGTGYGYTF